Listed here is a single T cell receptor (beta chain). Its matching antigen is unknown. This sample was included in a study of CD8+ T cells in alopecia areata. Treatment specified: oral pan-JAK inhibitor, 5-10 mg twice daily. The sorting of PBMCs gave CD4+ and CD8+ T cells. Findings and caveats of the study: Among the 100 top clones, expanded CD8+ clones, like scalp clonality, were significantly decreased by tofacitinib.

Extracted from the samples, RNA was reverse transcribed into cDNA to serve as the sequencing template. Assay: immunoSEQ multiplex PCR; the TCRdb copy retains only in-frame clones and omits some. Of about 200,000 clones in the sample, roughly 60% were seen once. There are 15 residues in the CDR3. V lost 2 bases to trimming and J lost 6 bases, with 16 bases between them. Germline CDR1 reads KGHSH; CDR2 reads LQKENI. The specimen was CD4+ T cells sorted from blood, collected at week 24, from a patient treated with tofacitinib. The sequence derives from a human donor with alopecia areata. The chain employs TRBV18 and TRBJ1-2, with D tentatively TRBD1 (6 bases). The CDR3 DNA is TGTGCCAGCTCACCATCCTCCAGGGGAAACGATGGCTACACCTTC. Protein: CASSPSSRGNDGYTF.